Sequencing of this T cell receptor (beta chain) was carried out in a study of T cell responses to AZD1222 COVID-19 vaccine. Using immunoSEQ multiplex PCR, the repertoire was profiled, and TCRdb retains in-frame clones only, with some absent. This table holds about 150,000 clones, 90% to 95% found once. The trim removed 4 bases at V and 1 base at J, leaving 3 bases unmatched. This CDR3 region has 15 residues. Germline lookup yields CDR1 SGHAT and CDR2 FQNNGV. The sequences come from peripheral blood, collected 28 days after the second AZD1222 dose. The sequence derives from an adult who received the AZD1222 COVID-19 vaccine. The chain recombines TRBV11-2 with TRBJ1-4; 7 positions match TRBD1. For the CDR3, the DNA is TGTGCCAGCAGCTCCCAGGGGGAAACTAATGAAAAACTGTTTTTT. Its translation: CASSSQGETNEKLFF.